The subject of this entry is one TCR beta chain. Seattle patient enrollment occurred during active infection, with longitudinal follow-up thereafter. The germline V gene has CDR1 SNHLY and CDR2 FYNNEI. The CDR3 is made up of 15 amino acids. With V trimmed by 8 bases and J by 4 bases, 7 bases remained unmatched. This sample was included in a study of blood T cell repertoires in COVID-19. Study details: COVID-19 samples from acute and convalescent phases originated in the United States, Italy and Spain.

Produced via immunoSEQ multiplex PCR; TCRdb's table is partial and in-frame only. The repertoire holds about 170,000 clones, with more than 75% as singletons. This TCR was sampled from a man younger than 35 with COVID-19, enrolled during active disease. The chain has TRBV2 and TRBJ2-2, with 10 positions matching TRBD2. Source material: peripheral blood. CDR3 nucleotide sequence: TGTGCCAGCGGGGGACTAGCGTTAGCCACCGGGGAGCTGTTTTTT. Translating gives CASGGLALATGELFF.